These 21 T cell receptor beta chains were all obtained from the same sample, sequenced in a study of Ad26.COV2.S vaccination and SARS-CoV-2 variants. As to treatment: about 20 received Ad26.COV2.S at low or high dose, single or two shots; about five received placebo; per-sample allocation not given. Samples were taken on day 63 after the first vaccine or placebo injection. Clones were sequenced by immunoSEQ multiplex PCR, and TCRdb holds only the in-frame ones, with some missing. Of hundreds of thousands of clones listed, about nine tenths are singletons. Sequencing used peripheral blood, obtained in a trial of Ad26.COV2.S vaccine versus placebo. The source of these receptors is a person aged 18-65 years who received the Ad26.COV2.S COVID-19 vaccine or a placebo.

This clone has just a few counts. The chain combines TRBV6-5 with TRBJ2-7; 7 bases agree with TRBD2. The CDR3 covers 13 residues. Germline-derived CDR1 and CDR2 are MNHEY and SVGAGI. After removal of 2 bases from V and 7 bases from J, the junction contained 5 bases not matched to a gene. CDR3: CASSYPRGGEQYF. The CDR3 bases are TGTGCCAGCAGTTACCCTAGGGGAGGGGAGCAGTACTTC.

This chain links TRBV4-3 with TRBJ2-7; a weak D match, TRBD2 (5 bases). Germline lookup yields CDR1 LGHNA and CDR2 YSLEER. The V end lost 2 bases, the J end lost 9 bases, and 20 bases lay between the germline ends. This CDR3 has 15 residues. The CDR3, as DNA: TGCGCCAGCAGCCAACAACCGGACTTATCTACGAGGCAGTACTTC. It encodes CASSQQPDLSTRQYF.

The V gene is TRBV19, the J gene TRBJ1-2; D is uncertain. CDR3 length: 14 residues. The V gene lost 3 bases and the J gene lost 4 bases, with 12 bases spanning the gap. Germline assignment: CDR1 LNHDA and CDR2 SQIVND (reference sequence). The CDR3 protein is CASSMGLSIYGYTF. CDR3 nucleotides: TGTGCCAGTAGTATGGGCCTTTCGATCTATGGCTACACCTTC.

The chain is built from TRBV6-5 and TRBJ1-1; D may be TRBD1 (6 bases). Trimming took 8 bases from V and 2 from J, leaving 9 bases between them. This CDR3 region has 12 residues. CDR1 and CDR2 (germline): MNHEY, SVGAGI. CDR3 loop: CASLTGNTEAFF. The CDR3 DNA reads as TGTGCCAGCTTGACAGGAAACACTGAAGCTTTCTTT.

J is TRBJ1-2 and V is TRBV19; D gene ambiguous. V was cut by 5 bases and J by 3 bases, with 13 bases left in between. The germline gives CDR1 LNHDA, CDR2 SQIVND (reference sequence). The length of the CDR3 is 14 residues. CDR3 DNA sequence: TGTGCCAGTAGTGCCTGGGTTGTAGACTATGGCTACACCTTC. This codes for CASSAWVVDYGYTF.

The chain links TRBV19 to TRBJ2-1; D unclear. The CDR3 consists of 17 residues. Between the trimmed V and J ends, which lost 3 bases and 6 bases, there was a span of 21 bases. The germline CDR1 and CDR2 sequences are LNHDA and SQIVND (reference sequence). The CDR3 region has the DNA TGTGCCAGTAGTATGGCCCAGCGCGCTGCCGGCGGCAATGAGCAGTTCTTC. Amino acid sequence: CASSMAQRAAGGNEQFF.

This sequence joins TRBV28 and TRBJ1-4; the D gene is possibly TRBD1 (5 bases). Trimming cost V 4 bases and J 7 bases, with 13 bases left between them. This CDR3 comprises 14 residues. Germline V gene lookup returns CDR1 MDHEN and CDR2 SYDVKM. The CDR3 is CASSSGGRLEKLFF. The CDR3 coding sequence is TGTGCCAGCAGTTCCGGGGGACGGCTTGAAAAACTGTTTTTT.

The rearrangement uses TRBV5-1 and TRBJ2-5; the D gene is possibly TRBD2 (6 bases). This CDR3 has 14 amino acids. Trimming took off 1 base at V and 4 bases at J, with 11 bases between the two ends. Germline V gene sequence: CDR1 SGHRS, CDR2 YFSETQ. The CDR3 protein is CASSLLGGPETQYF. The CDR3, as DNA: TGCGCCAGCAGCTTGCTGGGGGGTCCAGAGACCCAGTACTTC.

The chain carries TRBV4-3 and TRBJ2-7; a possible D gene is TRBD1 (7 bases). V was trimmed by 1 base and J by 2 bases, leaving 21 bases between them. The CDR3 runs 18 residues. Germline loops: CDR1 LGHNA, CDR2 YSLEER. CDR3 residues: CASSQGPGARQGPYEQYF. The CDR3 DNA reads TGCGCCAGCAGCCAAGGGCCGGGGGCGAGACAGGGACCCTACGAGCAGTACTTC.

V usage is TRBV7-2 and J usage is TRBJ2-2; no firm D call. The CDR3 length is 17 residues. The ends were cut back, 3 bases at V and 6 bases at J, with 20 bases in the middle. Germline V gene lookup returns CDR1 SGHTA and CDR2 FQGNSA. CDR3 bases: TGTGCCAGCAGCTTTTCTGTCTACCCGATGGGTGCCGGGGAGCTGTTTTTT. Protein product: CASSFSVYPMGAGELFF.

This sequence joins TRBV7-8 and TRBJ1-1; a weak D match, TRBD1 (5 bases). V was trimmed by 2 bases and J by 1 base, leaving 14 bases between them. CDR1 SGHVS and CDR2 FQNEAQ come from the germline V gene. The CDR3 has 16 residues. CDR3 loop: CASSLYGPGPNTEAFF. CDR3 DNA: TGTGCCAGCAGCTTATATGGCCCGGGACCGAACACTGAAGCTTTCTTT.

The chain combines TRBV19 with TRBJ2-5, with D hard to call. V was pared by 3 bases and J by 5 bases, with 16 bases between. This CDR3 has 15 residues. Germline V gene data show CDR1 as LNHDA and CDR2 as SQIVND (reference sequence). Here the CDR3 reads CASSIFVNWVETQYF. The CDR3 bases are TGTGCCAGTAGTATTTTCGTCAACTGGGTGGAGACCCAGTACTTC.

The rearrangement links TRBV6-5 to TRBJ2-5; 7 bases map to TRBD1. The J segment lost 5 bases and the V segment lost 11 bases, leaving 8 bases of the junction unmatched. Germline values: CDR1 MNHEY, CDR2 SVGAGI. CDR3 length equals 12 residues. In DNA form, the CDR3 reads TGTGCCGGGAATACAGGGGTTGAGACCCAGTACTTC. Its translation is CAGNTGVETQYF.

Turning to this clone: Distinct nucleotide sequences in the sample also encode this CDR3. The rearrangement joins TRBV7-9 to TRBJ1-2; D remains ambiguous. Germline V gene sequence: CDR1 SEHNR, CDR2 FQNEAQ (reference sequence). This CDR3 comprises 12 residues. Trimming left V 1 base short and J 3 bases short, with 3 bases between. The CDR3 coding sequence is TGTGCCAGCAGCTTAGAGTACTATGGCTACACCTTC. It codes for CASSLEYYGYTF.

This clone was found a few times. V gene TRBV18 combines with J gene TRBJ2-7, with unresolved D. V was trimmed by 6 bases and J by 4 bases, leaving 13 bases between them. The CDR3 contains 13 residues. Per the germline V gene, CDR1 is KGHSH and CDR2 is LQKENI. CDR3 protein: CASSMGLGYEQYF. The CDR3 bases are TGTGCCAGCTCGATGGGTTTAGGATACGAGCAGTACTTC.

This clone has ten or more counts. The rearrangement uses TRBV19 and TRBJ2-1; 10 positions agree with TRBD2. CDR3 length: 16 amino acids. Germline V gives CDR1 LNHDA, CDR2 SQIVND (reference sequence). The junction had 13 bases not matched to a gene; V was cut back by 7 bases and J by 7 bases. CDR3: CASTPLGVAGGNEQFF. CDR3 sequence (DNA): TGTGCCAGTACCCCCCTGGGGGTAGCGGGGGGAAATGAGCAGTTCTTC. The full variable domain, in which reference TRBV19 and TRBJ2-1 provide the parts outside the CDR3, is DGGITQSPKYLFRKEGQNVTLSCEQNLNHDAMYWYRQDPGQGLRLIYYSQIVNDFQKGDIAEGYSVSREKKESFPLTVTSAQKNPTAFYLCASTPLGVAGGNEQFFGPGTRLTVL.

This chain links TRBV15 with TRBJ1-2; D gene unclear. The germline CDR1 and CDR2 sequences are LNHNV and YYDKDF (reference sequence). The CDR3 is 15 amino acids. V lost 4 bases to trimming and J lost 4 bases, with 16 bases between them. Here the CDR3 DNA reads TGTGCCACCAGCAAAGACACGGAGGGTCTCTATGGCTACACCTTC. Translated, it gives CATSKDTEGLYGYTF.

The V and J genes are TRBV30 and TRBJ1-1; D remains unclear. This CDR3 spans 12 amino acids. V gave up 2 bases and J gave up 7 bases, with 11 bases separating them. Germline CDR1 reads GTSNPN; CDR2 reads SVGIG (reference sequence). The CDR3 loop is CAWSKSTDEAFF. For the CDR3, the DNA is TGTGCCTGGAGTAAGTCTACAGATGAAGCTTTCTTT.

This chain joins TRBV19 and TRBJ1-2; TRBD1 matches 9 bases. In germline, CDR1 is LNHDA, CDR2 SQIVND (reference sequence). The CDR3 extends over 20 amino acids. V shed 6 bases and J 2 bases; nucleotides not matched to a gene: 22. CDR3 sequence: CASRDVWGGTGKRRNYGYTF. CDR3 bases: TGTGCCAGTAGGGACGTTTGGGGAGGGACAGGGAAGAGAAGGAACTATGGCTACACCTTC.

The V gene is TRBV5-4, the J gene TRBJ1-2; 7 nucleotides agree with TRBD1. Germline CDR1 is SGHNT and CDR2 is YYREEE (reference sequence). This CDR3 has 13 amino acids. V shed 4 bases, J shed 5 bases, and the junction held 5 bases outside the gene matches. The CDR3 region has the DNA TGTGCCAGCAGCGAACAGGGGAAATATGGCTACACCTTC. Translated, it gives CASSEQGKYGYTF.

The chain has TRBV27 and TRBJ2-7; the match to TRBD1 covers 7 bases. V dropped 2 bases and J dropped 5; count of bases not matched to a gene: 9. This CDR3 is 15 amino acids long. Germline assignment: CDR1 MNHEY and CDR2 SMNVEV (reference sequence). The CDR3 here is CASSLRRGGQNEQYF. CDR3 nucleotides: TGTGCCAGCAGTTTAAGGCGAGGGGGCCAGAACGAGCAGTACTTC.